Listed here are 19 T cell receptor beta chains from one sample, sequenced in a study of cytomegalovirus exposure and HLA in healthy donors. The assay was immunoSEQ multiplex PCR, and TCRdb's table has in-frame clones only and misses some. In the table there are 95,000 to 120,000 clones, about 94% of which are singletons. The sample comprised PBMCs. The receptors were gathered from a young woman in good health and CMV-seronegative.

The chain combines TRBV28 with TRBJ2-7; 7 bases are a match to TRBD1. The V gene end was trimmed by 4 bases and the J gene end by 1 base; junction bases not matched to a gene: 7. The length of the CDR3 is 15 residues. Germline CDR1 is MDHEN and CDR2 is SYDVKM. The CDR3: CASSSPGQRSYEQYF. DNA of the CDR3: TGTGCCAGCAGTTCCCCGGGACAGCGTTCCTACGAGCAGTACTTC.

The V and J genes are TRBV19 and TRBJ2-2; 7 bases fit TRBD1. The germline V gene encodes CDR1 LNHDA and CDR2 SQIVND (reference sequence). After removal of 6 bases from V and 0 bases from J, the junction contained 1 base not matched to a gene. This CDR3 has 14 amino acids. For the CDR3, the DNA is TGTGCCAGTAGGACAGGGACGAACACCGGGGAGCTGTTTTTT. Its translation: CASRTGTNTGELFF.

The chain is built from TRBV6-1 and TRBJ2-7; 7 bases agree with TRBD1. Germline CDR1 MNHNS, CDR2 SASEGT. V gave up 4 bases and J gave up 6 bases; unmatched junction bases: 6. The CDR3 extends over 13 amino acids. CDR3 nucleotide sequence: TGTGCCAGCAGTGGGGTGACAGGGTCCGAGCAGTACTTC. Amino acids: CASSGVTGSEQYF.

The CDR3 here is CASSPGSQETQYF. Here the CDR3 DNA reads TGCGCCAGCAGCCCGGGGAGCCAAGAGACCCAGTACTTC. The genes are TRBV5-1 and TRBJ2-5; D may be TRBD2 (5 bases). This CDR3 contains 13 residues. Germline lookup yields CDR1 SGHRS and CDR2 YFSETQ. Deletions cut 4 bases from V and 1 base from J, with 8 bases between.

This clone was seen a single time. This chain joins TRBV7-2 and TRBJ1-2; D uncertain. The CDR3 length is 12 residues. Looked up from germline, CDR1 is SGHTA and CDR2 is FQGNSA. Trimming took 3 bases from V and 8 from J, leaving 10 bases between them. This chain's CDR3 is CASSFRTGGYTF. The CDR3 DNA follows: TGTGCCAGCAGCTTTAGGACGGGGGGCTACACCTTC.

The CDR3 region has the DNA TGTGCCTGGAGTGTATTAGTGAACACCGGGGAGCTGTTTTTT. It specifies CAWSVLVNTGELFF. This rearrangement joins TRBV30 to TRBJ2-2; D unresolved. The CDR3 has 14 residues. V was cut by 0 bases and J by 1 base, with 6 bases left in between. Germline V gene lookup returns CDR1 GTSNPN and CDR2 SVGIG (reference sequence). Full variable domain (rest looked up from reference TRBV30 and TRBJ2-2): SQTIHQWPATLVQPVGSPLSLECTVEGTSNPNLYWYRQAAGRGLQLLFYSVGIGQISSEVPQNLSASRPQDRQFILSSKKLLLSDSGFYLCAWSVLVNTGELFFGEGSRLTVL.

The chain carries TRBV7-3 and TRBJ2-1; the match to TRBD1 covers 8 bases. This CDR3 region has 15 residues. Germline lookup yields CDR1 SGHTA and CDR2 FQGTGA. The junction had 6 bases not matched to a gene; V was cut back by 2 bases and J by 6 bases. The CDR3 sequence: CASSLSGGYFNEQFF. The DNA for the CDR3 is TGTGCCAGCAGCTTATCAGGGGGCTACTTCAATGAGCAGTTCTTC.

The chain carries TRBV20-1 and TRBJ1-1; 10 positions agree with TRBD1. CDR1 DFQATT and CDR2 SNEGSKA come from the germline V gene (reference sequence). The CDR3 totals 11 residues. The CDR3 sequence is CSGTGDTEAFF. The CDR3 nucleotides read TGCTCCGGGACAGGGGACACTGAAGCTTTCTTT.

J is TRBJ2-1 and V is TRBV30, with TRBD2 identical over 9 bases. The CDR3 sequence is 14 residues long. Germline V lookup: CDR1 GTSNPN, CDR2 SVGIG (reference sequence). With 0 bases clipped from V and 4 bases from J, the junction kept 1 base outside the gene matches. The CDR3 region has the DNA TGTGCCTGGAGTGTGAGCGGGGGGTACAATGAGCAGTTCTTC. It yields the protein CAWSVSGGYNEQFF.

This chain joins TRBV4-1 and TRBJ2-3; tentative D call: TRBD2 (6 bases). Trimming took off 3 bases at V and 2 bases at J, with 21 bases between the two ends. The CDR3 runs to 18 residues. Germline CDR1 is MGHRA and CDR2 is YSYEKL. The chain's CDR3 is CASSHRPGDLRPTDTQYF. The CDR3 DNA reads TGCGCCAGCAGCCATCGACCCGGGGACTTGCGTCCCACAGATACGCAGTATTTT.

J is TRBJ1-4 and V is TRBV2; D perhaps matches TRBD1 (5 bases). Between the trimmed V and J ends, which lost 8 bases and 8 bases, there was a span of 15 bases. The germline V gene encodes CDR1 SNHLY and CDR2 FYNNEI. This CDR3 is 13 amino acids long. The CDR3 region has the DNA TGTGCCAGCCTTCAGTTCCGGGGGGAAAAACTGTTTTTT. Encoded protein: CASLQFRGEKLFF.

The rearrangement joins TRBV19 to TRBJ2-7; 10 nucleotides match TRBD1. There are 14 residues in the CDR3. The germline CDR1 and CDR2 sequences are LNHDA and SQIVND (reference sequence). With V trimmed by 5 bases and J by 3 bases, 4 bases remained unmatched. The DNA of the CDR3 is TGTGCCAGTAGTTGGGGGACAGGGGACTACGAGCAGTACTTC. Translating gives CASSWGTGDYEQYF.

The CDR3 here is CASSQDRVRTSGSHEQFF. The CDR3 DNA reads as TGTGCCAGCAGCCAAGACAGGGTTCGCACTAGCGGGAGTCATGAGCAGTTCTTC. The J gene is TRBJ2-1, the V gene TRBV4-2; TRBD2 agrees at 11 bases. The junction had 12 bases not matched to a gene; V was cut back by 0 bases and J by 8 bases. The CDR3 loop spans 18 amino acids. The V gene's germline CDR1 is LGHNA and CDR2 YNFKEQ.

V gene TRBV15 combines with J gene TRBJ2-7, with D possibly TRBD1 on 6 matching bases. V was pared by 5 bases and J by 0 bases, with 8 bases between. The length of the CDR3 is 13 residues. Germline V CDR1 and CDR2: LNHNV, YYDKDF (reference sequence). The CDR3 reads CATSRDISYEQYF. For the CDR3, the DNA is TGTGCCACCAGCCGGGACATCTCCTACGAGCAGTACTTC.

The chain is built from TRBV15 and TRBJ1-5; 8 positions agree with TRBD1. Per germline, CDR1 LNHNV and CDR2 YYDKDF (reference sequence). The CDR3 contains 15 residues. V gave up 4 bases and J gave up 2 bases; unmatched junction bases: 4. DNA for the CDR3: TGTGCCACCAGCATGGACAGGGATCGCAATCAGCCCCAGCATTTT. Translation gives CATSMDRDRNQPQHF.

The chain is built from TRBV27 and TRBJ1-5, with a tentative D call TRBD1 (5 bases). The CDR3 length is 14 residues. CDR1 and CDR2 from the germline V gene are MNHEY and SMNVEV (reference sequence). Trimming stripped 4 bases from V and 4 bases from J, with 11 bases between. The CDR3 sequence: CASSYGGGNQPQHF. DNA for the CDR3: TGTGCCAGCAGTTATGGCGGGGGTAATCAGCCCCAGCATTTT.

The chain uses TRBV7-9 and TRBJ1-2; D might be TRBD1 (6 bases). The V gene's germline CDR1 is SEHNR and CDR2 FQNEAQ (reference sequence). This CDR3 region has 15 residues. Trimming took 2 bases from V and 1 from J, leaving 11 bases between them. The CDR3 protein is CASSLQEDSNYGYTF. Written as DNA, the CDR3 is TGTGCCAGCAGCTTACAGGAGGACAGTAACTATGGCTACACCTTC.

The chain combines TRBV27 with TRBJ1-1, with TRBD1 matching 8 bases. The V segment lost 5 bases and the J segment 7 bases; nucleotides outside the gene matches: 6. This CDR3 has 13 amino acids. The germline CDR1 and CDR2 sequences are MNHEY and SMNVEV (reference sequence). CDR3: CASSPQGAGEAFF. DNA of the CDR3: TGTGCCAGCAGTCCCCAGGGGGCTGGTGAAGCTTTCTTT.

V and J are TRBV4-2 and TRBJ2-7; 10 bases line up with TRBD2. Unmatched junction bases numbered 8, after V lost 2 bases and J lost 7 bases. The CDR3 loop spans 15 amino acids. The germline V gene has CDR1 LGHNA and CDR2 YNFKEQ. The CDR3 sequence is CASSQLAGGHAEQYF. CDR3 DNA sequence: TGTGCCAGCAGCCAATTAGCGGGGGGCCATGCGGAGCAGTACTTC.